The 10 T cell receptor beta chains in this list originate from one sample, sequenced in a study of molecular identifiers for immune sequencing clone quantification. One entry per CDR3 protein results from TCRdb running MiXCR on the PCR reads. The table has around 320,000 distinct CDR3 sequences, 24% seen once. Sequenced sample: naive CD8+ T cells from blood, with Jurkat cell RNA spiked in. The subset here: FACS-sorted CD8+CD4-CCR7+CD45RA+ naive T cells. The origin of the receptors is a human donor in good health. Some libraries in this study had Jurkat cell RNA spiked in.

The sample holds many counts of this clonotype. The CDR3 sequence: CSVARQGETQYF. The CDR3 DNA sequence: TGCAGCGTTGCCCGGCAAGGAGAGACCCAGTACTTC. The V gene is TRBV29-1, the J gene TRBJ2-5; no clear D gene. Trimming removed 4 bases from V and 4 bases from J, with 10 bases in between. The CDR3 contains 12 residues. Germline CDR1 reads SQVTM; CDR2 reads ANQGSEA.

As regards this clonotype: A read error may account for a junction end that differs from germline. The chain links TRBV7-9 to TRBJ2-1; D not certain. This CDR3 spans 17 amino acids. Germline assignment: CDR1 SEHNR and CDR2 FQNEAQ (reference sequence). DNA of the CDR3: TGTGCCAGCAGCTTACCCTCTGGCCTAGAAGTCTACAATGAGCAGTCCTTC. This encodes CASSLPSGLEVYNEQSF. The full variable domain, its missing parts supplied by reference TRBV7-9 and TRBJ2-1, is DTGVSQNPRHKITKRGQNVTFRCDPISEHNRLYWYRQTLGQGPEFLTYFQNEAQLEKSRLLSDRFSAERPKGSFSTLEIQRTEQGDSAMYLCASSLPSGLEVYNEQSFGPGTRLTVL.

This clonotype has a count of ten or more. The J gene is TRBJ2-7, the V gene TRBV29-1, with 8 positions matching TRBD1. The CDR3 covers 13 residues. Germline V gives CDR1 SQVTM, CDR2 ANQGSEA. J lost 5 bases, V lost 6 bases, and 9 bases had no gene match. CDR3 amino acids: CSVLTGEGDEQYF. In DNA, the CDR3 is TGCAGCGTCCTGACAGGGGAAGGAGACGAGCAGTACTTC.

This clonotype has a count of ten or more. The chain couples TRBV2 to TRBJ2-1; D assignment may be TRBD1 or TRBD2 (6 bases each). Per germline, CDR1 SNHLY and CDR2 FYNNEI. V lost 4 bases, J lost 16 bases, and 11 bases lay in between. The CDR3 runs to 10 residues. The DNA for the CDR3 is TGTGCCAGCAGTGCCGGGGGCCGCTTCTTC. It translates to CASSAGGRFF.

This chain uses TRBV27 with TRBJ2-3, with no clear D. Trimming cost V 5 bases and J 0 bases, with 12 bases left between them. This CDR3 is 15 amino acids long. CDR1 is MNHEY and CDR2 is SMNVEV in the germline V gene (reference sequence). CDR3 region: CASSIPPGSTDTQYF. CDR3 nucleotides: TGTGCCAGCAGTATCCCACCGGGTAGCACAGATACGCAGTATTTT.

This clonotype occurred many times. The V and J genes are TRBV27 and TRBJ2-7; TRBD2 matches 9 bases. V lost 6 bases and J lost 2; bases outside the gene matches: 5. Germline V CDR1 and CDR2: MNHEY, SMNVEV (reference sequence). This CDR3 spans 14 amino acids. The CDR3: CASRVTSGAYEQYF. CDR3 nucleotides: TGTGCCAGCAGAGTGACTAGCGGAGCCTACGAGCAGTACTTC.

This clonotype was detected a few times. The rearrangement links TRBV4-3 to TRBJ2-5; tentatively, D is TRBD2 (7 bases). Deletions cut 0 bases from V and 2 bases from J, with 10 bases between. Germline V lookup: CDR1 LGHNA, CDR2 YSLEER. The CDR3 has 15 residues. The DNA for the CDR3 is TGCGCCAGCAGCCAAGATGGGGGGGCTCAAGAGACCCAGTACTTC. Its translation: CASSQDGGAQETQYF.

This clonotype was seen only a few times. The CDR3 nucleotides are TGTGCCAGCAGCTTATATGGGGGCACAGGGCAGCCCCAGCATTTT. Translation: CASSLYGGTGQPQHF. The chain recombines TRBV7-2 with TRBJ1-5; TRBD1 is a possible D gene (6 bases). The CDR3 is made up of 15 amino acids. Germline CDR1 reads SGHTA; CDR2 reads FQGNSA. Trimming stripped 2 bases from V and 7 bases from J, with 15 bases between. The full variable domain, rest sourced from reference TRBV7-2 and TRBJ1-5, is GAGVSQSPSNKVTEKGKDVELRCDPISGHTALYWYRQSLGQGLEFLIYFQGNSAPDKSGLPSDRFSAERTGGSVSTLTIQRTQQEDSAVYLCASSLYGGTGQPQHFGDGTRLSIL.

Comment on this clonotype: Since a much larger clone is just one base distant, this may be a read error. The rearrangement links TRBV7-2 to TRBJ1-1; TRBD1 matches at 8 bases. V gave up 7 bases and J gave up 1 base; unmatched junction bases: 8. The CDR3 length is 15 residues. Germline V gene sequence: CDR1 SGHTA, CDR2 FQGNSA. The CDR3 sequence: CASTQRDRPNTEAFF. CDR3 DNA: TGTGCCAGCACCCAAAGGGACAGGCCGAACACTGAAGCTTTCTTT. Filled out from reference TRBV7-2 and TRBJ1-1, the complete variable domain reads GAGVSQSPSNKVTEKGKDVELRCDPISGHTALYWYRQSLGQGLEFLIYFQGNSAPDKSGLPSDRFSAERTGGSVSTLTIQRTQQEDSAVYLCASTQRDRPNTEAFFGQGTRLTVV.

This clonotype was counted many times. The chain carries TRBV20-1 and TRBJ2-3; TRBD2 aligns across 8 bases. CDR1 is DFQATT and CDR2 is SNEGSKA in the germline V gene (reference sequence). Unmatched junction bases numbered 7, after V lost 6 bases and J lost 2 bases. The CDR3 extends over 14 amino acids. The CDR3 region is CSAVRGGPTDTQYF. CDR3 nucleotides: TGCAGTGCAGTACGGGGGGGCCCCACAGATACGCAGTATTTT.